This T cell receptor beta chain was profiled in a study of shared clonotypes between healthy human individuals. The wider study: Donor ages ranged 18 to 49 years: a couple of women, a few men.

Remarks on this clone: Its cognate antigen is unknown.

The study, taken as a whole, reports: The sole specimen, blood, was sampled, and tissue repertoires likely differ.

Method: immunoSEQ multiplex PCR; TCRdb's copy keeps in-frame clones and lacks some. The data hold about 600,000 clones, with around 77% observed a single time. CDR1 and CDR2 from the germline V gene are LGHNA and YNFKEQ. This CDR3 has 15 amino acids. The V segment lost 0 bases and the J segment 7 bases; nucleotides outside the gene matches: 7. The sequence came from a woman in her thirties or forties in good health. Some clones in this sample may be carry-over from other donors' samples. Sequenced: PBMCs. This rearrangement joins TRBV4-2 to TRBJ1-2; 8 bases line up with TRBD1. The CDR3 sequence is CASSQEAAGGSGYTF. The CDR3 DNA reads TGTGCCAGCAGCCAAGAGGCGGCAGGGGGCTCTGGCTACACCTTC.